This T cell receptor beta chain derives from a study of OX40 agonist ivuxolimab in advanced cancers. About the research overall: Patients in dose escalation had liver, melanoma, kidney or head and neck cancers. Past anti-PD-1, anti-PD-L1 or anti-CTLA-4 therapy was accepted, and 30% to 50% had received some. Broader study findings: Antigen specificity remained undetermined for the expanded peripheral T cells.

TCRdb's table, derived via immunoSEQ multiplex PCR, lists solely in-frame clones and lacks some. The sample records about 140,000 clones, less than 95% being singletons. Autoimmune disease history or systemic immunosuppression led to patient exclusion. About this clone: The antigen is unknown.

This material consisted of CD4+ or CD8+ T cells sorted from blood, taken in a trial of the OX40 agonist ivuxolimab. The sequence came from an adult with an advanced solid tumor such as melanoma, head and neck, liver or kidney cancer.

The CDR3: CSVVAGRTGFF. In DNA form, the CDR3 reads TGCAGCGTCGTCGCAGGGCGGACGGGGTTCTTC. V gene TRBV29-1 combines with J gene TRBJ2-1; D is perhaps TRBD1 (5 bases). The CDR3 runs 11 residues. The V and J ends lost 6 bases and 15 bases respectively, with 18 bases between them. Germline V gene data show CDR1 as SQVTM and CDR2 as ANQGSEA.